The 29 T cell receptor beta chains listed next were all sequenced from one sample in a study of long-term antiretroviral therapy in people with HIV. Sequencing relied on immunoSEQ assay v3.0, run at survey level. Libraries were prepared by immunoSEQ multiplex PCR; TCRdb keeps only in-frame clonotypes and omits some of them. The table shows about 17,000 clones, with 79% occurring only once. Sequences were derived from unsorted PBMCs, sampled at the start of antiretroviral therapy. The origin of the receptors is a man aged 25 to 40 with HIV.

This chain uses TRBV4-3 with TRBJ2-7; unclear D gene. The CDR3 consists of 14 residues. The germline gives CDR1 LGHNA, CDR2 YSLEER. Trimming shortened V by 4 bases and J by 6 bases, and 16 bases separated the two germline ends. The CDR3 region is CASSLKLVSAEQYF. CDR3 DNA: TGCGCCAGCAGCCTAAAGCTAGTGTCGGCCGAGCAGTACTTC.

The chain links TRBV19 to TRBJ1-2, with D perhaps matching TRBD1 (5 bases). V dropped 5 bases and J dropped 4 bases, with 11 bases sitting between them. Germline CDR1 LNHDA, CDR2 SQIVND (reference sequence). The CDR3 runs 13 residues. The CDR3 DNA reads TGTGCCAGTAGTCCCGGGGCAGGCTATGGCTACACCTTC. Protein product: CASSPGAGYGYTF.

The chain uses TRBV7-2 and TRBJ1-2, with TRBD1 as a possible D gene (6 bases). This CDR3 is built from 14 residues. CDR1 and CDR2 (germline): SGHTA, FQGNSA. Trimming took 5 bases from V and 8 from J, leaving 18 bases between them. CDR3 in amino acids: CASSTQGTGRGYTF. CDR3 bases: TGTGCCAGCAGCACACAGGGAACGGGACGAGGCTACACCTTC.

The CDR3, as DNA: TGTGCCAGCAGCTTAAGGCGGGCTGGAGGGACCAAAAACATTCAGTACTTC. Its protein product is CASSLRRAGGTKNIQYF. V is TRBV7-8 and J is TRBJ2-4; TRBD2 might be the D (6 bases). The CDR3 has 17 residues. Per the germline V gene, CDR1 is SGHVS and CDR2 is FQNEAQ. The ends were cut back, 2 bases at V and 2 bases at J, with 16 bases in the middle.

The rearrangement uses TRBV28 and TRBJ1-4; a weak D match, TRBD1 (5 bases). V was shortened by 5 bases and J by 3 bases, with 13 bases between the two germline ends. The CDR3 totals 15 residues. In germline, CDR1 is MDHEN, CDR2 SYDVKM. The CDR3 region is CASSVAGGPNEKLFF. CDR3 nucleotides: TGTGCCAGCAGTGTTGCGGGGGGACCTAATGAAAAACTGTTTTTT. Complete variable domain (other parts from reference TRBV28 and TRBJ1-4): DVKVTQSSRYLVKRTGEKVFLECVQDMDHENMFWYRQDPGLGLRLIYFSYDVKMKEKGDIPEGYSVSREKKERFSLILESASTNQTSMYLCASSVAGGPNEKLFFGSGTQLSVL.

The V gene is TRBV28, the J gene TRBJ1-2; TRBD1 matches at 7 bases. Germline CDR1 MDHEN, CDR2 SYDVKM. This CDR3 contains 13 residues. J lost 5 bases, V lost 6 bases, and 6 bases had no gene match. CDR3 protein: CASSRDSYYGYTF. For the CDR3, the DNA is TGTGCCAGCAGCCGGGACAGCTATTATGGCTACACCTTC.

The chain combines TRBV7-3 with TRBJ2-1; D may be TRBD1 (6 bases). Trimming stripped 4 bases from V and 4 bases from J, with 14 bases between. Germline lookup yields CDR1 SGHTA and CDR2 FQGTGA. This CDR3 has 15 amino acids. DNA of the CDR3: TGTGCCAGCAGCTCCTACAGGGCTTCTTACAATGAGCAGTTCTTC. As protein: CASSSYRASYNEQFF.

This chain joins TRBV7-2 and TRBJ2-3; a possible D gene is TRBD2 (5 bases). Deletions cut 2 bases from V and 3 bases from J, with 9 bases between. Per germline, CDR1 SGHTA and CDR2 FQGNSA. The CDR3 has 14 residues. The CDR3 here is CASSLSTGTDTQYF. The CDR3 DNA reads TGTGCCAGCAGCTTAAGTACGGGGACAGATACGCAGTATTTT.

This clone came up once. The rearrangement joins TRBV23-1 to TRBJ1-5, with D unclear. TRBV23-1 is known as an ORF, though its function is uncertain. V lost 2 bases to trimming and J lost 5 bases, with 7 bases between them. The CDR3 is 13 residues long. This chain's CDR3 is CASSQASDQPQHF. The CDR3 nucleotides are TGCGCCAGCAGTCAAGCCTCAGATCAGCCCCAGCATTTT.

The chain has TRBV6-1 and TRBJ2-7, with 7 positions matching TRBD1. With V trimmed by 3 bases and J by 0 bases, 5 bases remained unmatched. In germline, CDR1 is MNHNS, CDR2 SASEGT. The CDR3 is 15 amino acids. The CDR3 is CASSEDRKSSYEQYF. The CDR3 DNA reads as TGTGCCAGCAGTGAGGACAGGAAGAGCTCCTACGAGCAGTACTTC.

In DNA, the CDR3 is TGTGCCAGCAGTGAAATAGGAGGGGCTGGCACTGAAGCTTTCTTT. The encoded protein is CASSEIGGAGTEAFF. The V gene is TRBV6-1, the J gene TRBJ1-1, with a tentative D call TRBD1 (5 bases). The CDR3 consists of 15 residues. The germline CDR1 and CDR2 sequences are MNHNS and SASEGT. V was shortened by 2 bases and J by 4 bases, with 14 bases between the two germline ends.

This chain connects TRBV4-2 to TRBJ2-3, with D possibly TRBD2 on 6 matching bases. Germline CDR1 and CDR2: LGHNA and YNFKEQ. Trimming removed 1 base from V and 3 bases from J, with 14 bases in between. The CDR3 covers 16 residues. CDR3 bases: TGTGCCAGCAGCCAAGGGGCTAGCGTAAGGACAGATACGCAGTATTTT. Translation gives CASSQGASVRTDTQYF.

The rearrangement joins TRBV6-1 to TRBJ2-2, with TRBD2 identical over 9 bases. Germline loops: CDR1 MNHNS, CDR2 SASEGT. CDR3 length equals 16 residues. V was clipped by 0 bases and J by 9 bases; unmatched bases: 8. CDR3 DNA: TGTGCCAGCAGTGAAGCTCGAGCGGGAGGCGTTAGGGAGCTGTTTTTT. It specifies CASSEARAGGVRELFF.

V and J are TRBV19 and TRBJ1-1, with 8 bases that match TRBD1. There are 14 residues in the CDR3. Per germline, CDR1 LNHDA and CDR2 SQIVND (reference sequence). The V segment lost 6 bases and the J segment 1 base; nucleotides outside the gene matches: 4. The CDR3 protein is CASREQGGNTEAFF. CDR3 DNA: TGTGCCAGTAGAGAACAGGGGGGGAACACTGAAGCTTTCTTT.

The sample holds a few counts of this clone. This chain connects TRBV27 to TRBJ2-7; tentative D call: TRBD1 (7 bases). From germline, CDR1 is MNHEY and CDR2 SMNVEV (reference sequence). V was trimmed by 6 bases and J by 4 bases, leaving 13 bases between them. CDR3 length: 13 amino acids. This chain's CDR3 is CASSAGQSYEQYF. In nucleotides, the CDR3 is TGTGCCAGCAGCGCGGGACAGTCGTACGAGCAGTACTTC.

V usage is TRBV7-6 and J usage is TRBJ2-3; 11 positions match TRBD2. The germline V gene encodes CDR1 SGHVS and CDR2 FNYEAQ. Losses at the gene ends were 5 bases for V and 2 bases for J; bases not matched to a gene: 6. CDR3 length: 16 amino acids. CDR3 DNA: TGTGCCAGCAGCAATATACTAGCGGGAGACACAGATACGCAGTATTTT. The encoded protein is CASSNILAGDTDTQYF.

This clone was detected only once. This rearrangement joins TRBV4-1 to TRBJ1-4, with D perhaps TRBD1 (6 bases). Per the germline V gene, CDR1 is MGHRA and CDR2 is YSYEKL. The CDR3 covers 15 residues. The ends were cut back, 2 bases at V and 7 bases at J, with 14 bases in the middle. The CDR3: CASSQTGTRFEKLFF. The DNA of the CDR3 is TGCGCCAGCAGCCAAACCGGGACAAGATTTGAAAAACTGTTTTTT.

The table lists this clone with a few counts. The CDR3 region is CASGPTTGAHGYTF. DNA of the CDR3: TGTGCTAGTGGCCCTACGACAGGAGCGCATGGCTACACCTTC. The rearrangement joins TRBV12-5 to TRBJ1-2, with D possibly matching TRBD1 (6 bases). The V and J ends lost 6 bases and 6 bases respectively, with 17 bases between them. The germline V gene has CDR1 LGHNT and CDR2 FRNRAP. The CDR3 consists of 14 residues.

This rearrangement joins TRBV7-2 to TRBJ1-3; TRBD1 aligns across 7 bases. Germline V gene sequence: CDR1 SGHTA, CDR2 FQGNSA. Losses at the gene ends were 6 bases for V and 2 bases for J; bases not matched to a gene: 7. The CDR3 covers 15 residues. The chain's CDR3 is CASRLQGTAGNTIYF. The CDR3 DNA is TGTGCCAGCAGATTACAGGGGACGGCTGGAAACACCATATATTTT. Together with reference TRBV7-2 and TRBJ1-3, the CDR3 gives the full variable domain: GAGVSQSPSNKVTEKGKDVELRCDPISGHTALYWYRQSLGQGLEFLIYFQGNSAPDKSGLPSDRFSAERTGGSVSTLTIQRTQQEDSAVYLCASRLQGTAGNTIYFGEGSWLTVV.

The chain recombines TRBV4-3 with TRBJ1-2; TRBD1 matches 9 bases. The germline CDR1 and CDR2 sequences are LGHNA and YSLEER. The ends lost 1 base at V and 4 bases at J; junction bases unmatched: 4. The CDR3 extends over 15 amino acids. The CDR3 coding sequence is TGCGCCAGCAGCCAAGGCGGGACAGGGCTCTATGGCTACACCTTC. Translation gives CASSQGGTGLYGYTF.

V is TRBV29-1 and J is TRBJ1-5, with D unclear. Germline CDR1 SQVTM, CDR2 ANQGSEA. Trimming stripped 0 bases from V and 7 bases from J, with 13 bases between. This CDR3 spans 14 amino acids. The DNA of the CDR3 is TGCAGCGTTGAAGATCGAAGGGAGGTGCAGCCCCAGCATTTT. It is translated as CSVEDRREVQPQHF.

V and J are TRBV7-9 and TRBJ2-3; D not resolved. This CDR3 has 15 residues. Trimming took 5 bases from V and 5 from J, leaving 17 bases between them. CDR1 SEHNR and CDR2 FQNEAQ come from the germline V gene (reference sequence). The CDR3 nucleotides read TGTGCCAGCAGCCCCGAAGGCCAAGCTGGAGATACGCAGTATTTT. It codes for CASSPEGQAGDTQYF.

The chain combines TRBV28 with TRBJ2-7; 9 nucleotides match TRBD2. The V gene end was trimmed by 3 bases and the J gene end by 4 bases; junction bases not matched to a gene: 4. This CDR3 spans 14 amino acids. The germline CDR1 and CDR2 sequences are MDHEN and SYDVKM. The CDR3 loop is CASSFTRGGYEQYF. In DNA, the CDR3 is TGTGCCAGCAGTTTTACGCGGGGGGGTTACGAGCAGTACTTC.

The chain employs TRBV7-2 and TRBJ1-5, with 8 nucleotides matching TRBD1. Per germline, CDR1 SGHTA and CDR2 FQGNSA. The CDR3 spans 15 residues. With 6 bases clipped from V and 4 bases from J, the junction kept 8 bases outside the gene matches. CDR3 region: CASSFFRGLNQPQHF. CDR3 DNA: TGTGCCAGCAGTTTCTTCAGGGGGCTGAATCAGCCCCAGCATTTT.

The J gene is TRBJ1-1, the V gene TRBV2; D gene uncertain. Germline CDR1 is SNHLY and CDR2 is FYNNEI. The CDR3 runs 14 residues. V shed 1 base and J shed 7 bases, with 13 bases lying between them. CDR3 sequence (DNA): TGTGCCAGCAGTGAAGTGGGAGGGCGGGATGAAGCTTTCTTT. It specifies CASSEVGGRDEAFF.

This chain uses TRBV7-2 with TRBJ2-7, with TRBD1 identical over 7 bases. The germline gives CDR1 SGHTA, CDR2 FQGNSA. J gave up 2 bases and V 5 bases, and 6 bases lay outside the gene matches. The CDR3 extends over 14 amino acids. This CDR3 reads CASSPQTGPYEQYF. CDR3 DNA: TGTGCCAGCAGCCCCCAGACAGGGCCCTACGAGCAGTACTTC. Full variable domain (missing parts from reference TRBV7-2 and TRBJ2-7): GAGVSQSPSNKVTEKGKDVELRCDPISGHTALYWYRQSLGQGLEFLIYFQGNSAPDKSGLPSDRFSAERTGGSVSTLTIQRTQQEDSAVYLCASSPQTGPYEQYFGPGTRLTVT.

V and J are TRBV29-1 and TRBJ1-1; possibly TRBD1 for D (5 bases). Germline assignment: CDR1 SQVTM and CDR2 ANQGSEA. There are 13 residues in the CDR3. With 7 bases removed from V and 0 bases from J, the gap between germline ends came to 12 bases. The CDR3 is CSGCKTVNTEAFF. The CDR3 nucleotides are TGCAGCGGTTGTAAGACAGTGAACACTGAAGCTTTCTTT.

The CDR3 loop is CASSTGQGGFYEQYF. CDR3 nucleotides: TGCGCCAGCAGCACCGGACAGGGGGGGTTCTACGAGCAGTACTTC. The chain couples TRBV5-1 to TRBJ2-7, with 10 bases that match TRBD1. The junction had 7 bases not matched to a gene; V was cut back by 4 bases and J by 3 bases. Germline CDR1 SGHRS, CDR2 YFSETQ. This CDR3 region has 15 residues.

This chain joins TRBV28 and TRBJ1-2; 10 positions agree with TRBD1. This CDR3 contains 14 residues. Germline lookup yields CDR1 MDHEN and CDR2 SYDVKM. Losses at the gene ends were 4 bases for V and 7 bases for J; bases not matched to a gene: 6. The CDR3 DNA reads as TGTGCCAGCAGTTCGACAGGGGGCATGGGTGGCTACACCTTC. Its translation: CASSSTGGMGGYTF.